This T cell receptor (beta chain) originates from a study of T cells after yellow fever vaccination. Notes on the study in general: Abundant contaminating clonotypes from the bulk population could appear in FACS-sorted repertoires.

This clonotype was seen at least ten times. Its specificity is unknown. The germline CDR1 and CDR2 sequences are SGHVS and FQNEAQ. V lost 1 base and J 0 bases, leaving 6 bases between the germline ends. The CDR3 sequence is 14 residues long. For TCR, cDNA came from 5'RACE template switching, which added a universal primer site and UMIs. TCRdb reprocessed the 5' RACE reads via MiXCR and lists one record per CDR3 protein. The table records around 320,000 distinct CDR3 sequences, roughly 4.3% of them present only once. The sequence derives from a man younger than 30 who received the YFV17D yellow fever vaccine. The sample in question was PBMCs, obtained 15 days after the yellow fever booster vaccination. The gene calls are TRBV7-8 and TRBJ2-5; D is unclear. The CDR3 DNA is TGTGCCAGCAGCTTAGGTAGCAACCAAGAGACCCAGTACTTC. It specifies CASSLGSNQETQYF. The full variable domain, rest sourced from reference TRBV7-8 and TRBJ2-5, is GAGVSQSPRYKVAKRGQDVALRCDPISGHVSLFWYQQALGQGPEFLTYFQNEAQLDKSGLPSDRFFAERPEGSVSTLKIQRTQQEDSAVYLCASSLGSNQETQYFGPGTRLLVL.